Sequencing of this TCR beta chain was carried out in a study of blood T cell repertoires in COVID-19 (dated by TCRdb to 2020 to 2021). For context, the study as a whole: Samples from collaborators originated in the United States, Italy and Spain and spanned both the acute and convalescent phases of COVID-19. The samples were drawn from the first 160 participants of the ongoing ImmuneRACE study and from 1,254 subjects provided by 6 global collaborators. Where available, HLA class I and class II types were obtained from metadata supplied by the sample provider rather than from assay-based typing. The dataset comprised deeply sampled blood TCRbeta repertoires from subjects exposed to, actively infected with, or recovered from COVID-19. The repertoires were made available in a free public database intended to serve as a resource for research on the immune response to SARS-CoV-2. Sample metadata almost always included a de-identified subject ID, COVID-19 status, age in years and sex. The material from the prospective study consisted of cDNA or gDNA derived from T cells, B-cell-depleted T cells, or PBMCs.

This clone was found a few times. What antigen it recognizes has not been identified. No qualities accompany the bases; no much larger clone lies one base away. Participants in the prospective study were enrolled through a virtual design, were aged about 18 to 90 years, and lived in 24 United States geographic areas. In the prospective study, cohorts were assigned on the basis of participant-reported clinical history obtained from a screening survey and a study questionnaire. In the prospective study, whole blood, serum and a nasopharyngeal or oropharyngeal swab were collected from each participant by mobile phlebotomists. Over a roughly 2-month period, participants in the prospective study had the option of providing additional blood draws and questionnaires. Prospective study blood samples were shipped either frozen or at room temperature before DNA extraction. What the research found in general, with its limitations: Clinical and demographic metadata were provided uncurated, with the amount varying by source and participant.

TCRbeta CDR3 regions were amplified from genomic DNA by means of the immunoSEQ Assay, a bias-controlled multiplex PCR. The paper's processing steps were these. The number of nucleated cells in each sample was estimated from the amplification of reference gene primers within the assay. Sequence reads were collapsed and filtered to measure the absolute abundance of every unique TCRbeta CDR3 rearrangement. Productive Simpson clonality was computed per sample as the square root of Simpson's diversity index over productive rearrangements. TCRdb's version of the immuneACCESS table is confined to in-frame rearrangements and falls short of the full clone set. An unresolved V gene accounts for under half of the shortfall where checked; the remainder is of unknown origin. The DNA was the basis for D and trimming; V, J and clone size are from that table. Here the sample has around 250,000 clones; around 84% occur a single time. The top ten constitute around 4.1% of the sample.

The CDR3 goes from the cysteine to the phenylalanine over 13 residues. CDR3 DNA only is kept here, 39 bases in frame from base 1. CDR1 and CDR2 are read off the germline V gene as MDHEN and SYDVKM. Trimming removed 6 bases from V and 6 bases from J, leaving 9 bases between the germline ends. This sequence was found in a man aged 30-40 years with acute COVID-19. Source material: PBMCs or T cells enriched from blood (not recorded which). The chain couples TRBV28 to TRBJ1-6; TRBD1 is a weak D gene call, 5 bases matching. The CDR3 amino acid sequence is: CASRTVSNSPLHF. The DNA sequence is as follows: TGTGCCAGCAGGACAGTTAGTAATTCACCCCTCCACTTT.